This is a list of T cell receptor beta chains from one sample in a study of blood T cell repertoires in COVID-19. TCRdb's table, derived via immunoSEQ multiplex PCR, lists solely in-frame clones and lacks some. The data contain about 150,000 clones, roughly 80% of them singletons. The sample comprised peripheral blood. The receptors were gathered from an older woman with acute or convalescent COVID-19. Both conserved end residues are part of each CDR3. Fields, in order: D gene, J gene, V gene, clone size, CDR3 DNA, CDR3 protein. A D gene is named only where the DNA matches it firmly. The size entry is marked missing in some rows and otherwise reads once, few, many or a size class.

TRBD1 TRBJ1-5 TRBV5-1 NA TGCGCCAGCAGCTTGGGGACAGGACAACAGCCCCAGCATTTT CASSLGTGQQPQHF
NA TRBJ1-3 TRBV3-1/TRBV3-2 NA TGTGCCAGCAGCCAGGACACCTCTGGAAACACCATATATTTT CASSQDTSGNTIYF
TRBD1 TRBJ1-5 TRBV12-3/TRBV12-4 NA TGTGCCAGCAGGACAGGGGGCGGACAGCCCCAGCATTTT CASRTGGGQPQHF
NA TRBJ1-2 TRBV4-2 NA TGTGCCAGCAGTGACATCCTCTATGGCTACACCTTC CASSDILYGYTF
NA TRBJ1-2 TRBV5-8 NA TGTGCCAGCAGCTTGATGGGGGCGTCCTACTATGGCTACACCTTC CASSLMGASYYGYTF
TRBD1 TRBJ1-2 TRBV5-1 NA TGCGCCAGCAGCTGGACAGGGCTTAACTATGGCTACACCTTC CASSWTGLNYGYTF
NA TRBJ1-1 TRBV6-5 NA TGTGCCAGCAGTTACTCTGGACATTACCCGAACACTGAAGCTTTCTTT CASSYSGHYPNTEAFF
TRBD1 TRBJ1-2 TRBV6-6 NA TGTGCCAGCAGCCAGGGGACAGGGGACTATGGCTACACCTTC CASSQGTGDYGYTF
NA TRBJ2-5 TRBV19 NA TGTGCCAGTAGTATAGGGACAGCGAAGGAGACCCAGTACTTC CASSIGTAKETQYF
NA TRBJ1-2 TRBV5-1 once TGCGCCAGCAGCTTGGAAGGGGAAGTGGGCTACACCTTC CASSLEGEVGYTF
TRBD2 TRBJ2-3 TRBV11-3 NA TGTGCCAGCAGTCAAAGAGGGGAGGGAGATACGCAGTATTTT CASSQRGEGDTQYF
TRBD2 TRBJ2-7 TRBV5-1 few TGCGCCAGCAGCCAGGGACTAGCGGGGACCTACGAGCAGTACTTC CASSQGLAGTYEQYF
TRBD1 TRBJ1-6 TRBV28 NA TGTGCCAGCAGTTGGGCGGACAGGGGTAATTCACCCCTCCACTTT CASSWADRGNSPLHF
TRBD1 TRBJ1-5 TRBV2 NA TGTGCCAGCAGCAACCTTGTGGGACAGTCTAGCAATCAGCCCCAGCATTTT CASSNLVGQSSNQPQHF
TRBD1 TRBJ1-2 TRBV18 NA TGTGCCAGCTCAGCGGGACAGGGGACGGCTCTCTATGGCTACACCTTC CASSAGQGTALYGYTF
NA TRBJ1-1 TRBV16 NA TGTGCCAGCAGCCCCATAGCCCTAACAAGCACTGAAGCTTTCTTT CASSPIALTSTEAFF
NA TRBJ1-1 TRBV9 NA TGTGCCAGCGGTGGAGACACTGAAGCTTTCTTT CASGGDTEAFF
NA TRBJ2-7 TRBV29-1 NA TGCAGCGTTGAGACACAGGGGGGGTCCTACGAGCAGTACTTC CSVETQGGSYEQYF
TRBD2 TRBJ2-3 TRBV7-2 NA TGTGCCAGCAGCTTGATGGACGGGGGGAGCACAGATACGCAGTATTTT CASSLMDGGSTDTQYF